This T cell receptor beta chain was recovered during a study of blood T cell repertoires in COVID-19. Measured with immunoSEQ multiplex PCR; TCRdb has only the in-frame clones, and not every one. Among some 300,000 clones, 70% to 90% were seen once, and the ten largest hold around 2%. The CDR3 length is 14 residues. The trim removed 0 bases at V and 4 bases at J, leaving 2 bases unmatched. The germline gives CDR1 LGHNA, CDR2 YSLEER. This study enrolled people aged roughly 18 to 100 from approximately 24 US geographic areas. Cohorts were based on clinical histories the participants reported. The receptor was derived from a woman aged 55-69 years in a cohort exposed to, infected with or recovered from COVID-19 (not recorded which). The specimen sequenced was PBMCs or T cells enriched from blood (not recorded which). The rearrangement uses TRBV4-3 and TRBJ1-1; 7 nucleotides align to TRBD1. The CDR3, as DNA: TGCGCCAGCAGCCAAGATCACAGGGGCACTGAAGCTTTCTTT. It is translated as CASSQDHRGTEAFF.